The clone carrying this TCR beta chain was seen once. The antigen remains unidentified. Other DNA sequences in this specimen translate into the identical CDR3. Treatment given: oral pan-JAK inhibitor, 5-10 mg twice daily. PBMCs were stained for CD3, CD4 and CD8, and CD4+ and CD8+ T cells were sorted. The data derive from a study of CD8+ T cells in alopecia areata. Extracted from the samples, RNA was reverse transcribed into cDNA to serve as the sequencing template. Some clones are missing from TCRdb's copy, which holds only in-frame ones; the method was immunoSEQ multiplex PCR. The sample lists about 210,000 clones, less than 65% occurring once. Overall study findings and caveats: In lesional scalp, particularly from alopecia totalis/universalis, clonality was higher than in normal scalp.

The sequenced sample was CD4+ T cells sorted from blood, obtained at week 4, from a patient treated with tofacitinib. This TCR came from a human donor with alopecia areata.

In DNA form, the CDR3 reads TGTGCCAGCAGCGTCTACGAGCAGTACTTC. It translates to CASSVYEQYF. The gene calls are TRBV2 and TRBJ2-7; D is uncertain. The length of the CDR3 is 10 residues. V lost 6 bases to trimming and J lost 3 bases, with 3 bases between them. Germline V gives CDR1 SNHLY, CDR2 FYNNEI.